A selection of T cell receptor beta chains follows, all from one sample in a study of cytotoxic CD8 clonotypes in ibrutinib-treated CLL. Assay: immunoSEQ multiplex PCR; the TCRdb copy retains only in-frame clones and omits some. The top ten hold about 3.3% of the sample, which has about 130,000 clones, roughly 84% seen once. The specimen was PBMCs, collected after 24 months of ibrutinib treatment. These receptor sequences come from a human donor with chronic lymphocytic leukemia. Each CDR3 is given with its conserved first and last residue. The D gene is left open where the match is weak. Part of the rows lack a size; the others show once, few, many or a class for expanded clones.

once	TRBV5-7	TRBD2	15	TRBJ2-3	CASSPGGASTDTQYF	TGTGCCAGCAGCCCCGGGGGGGCTAGCACAGATACGCAGTATTTT
-	TRBV4-1	TRBD2	15	TRBJ2-3	CASSQTSGVTDTQYF	TGCGCCAGCAGCCAGACTAGCGGGGTCACAGATACGCAGTATTTT
once	TRBV6-5	TRBD2	14	TRBJ2-2	CASGSGGDTGELFF	TGTGCCAGCGGGAGCGGGGGGGACACCGGGGAGCTGTTTTTT
-	TRBV7-6	TRBD2	15	TRBJ2-7	CASSLGAGEGYEQYF	TGTGCCAGCAGCTTAGGAGCGGGGGAAGGCTACGAGCAGTACTTC
-	TRBV27	-	16	TRBJ1-2	CASSPMTFLGKNGYTF	TGTGCCAGCAGCCCAATGACCTTCTTAGGGAAAAATGGCTACACCTTC
-	TRBV5-1	TRBD1	14	TRBJ1-2	CASSLGQGAYGYTF	TGCGCCAGCAGCTTGGGGCAGGGGGCCTATGGCTACACCTTC
-	TRBV27	TRBD1	15	TRBJ1-1	CASRGQGRTAQEAFF	TGTGCCAGCAGAGGACAGGGAAGGACAGCGCAAGAAGCTTTCTTT
-	TRBV7-9	TRBD1	15	TRBJ1-1	CASSNPGQGHTEAFF	TGTGCCAGCAGCAACCCGGGACAGGGTCACACTGAAGCTTTCTTT
-	TRBV28	-	15	TRBJ2-7	CASSLSLGLAYEQYF	TGTGCCAGCAGTTTATCTCTCGGGCTAGCCTACGAGCAGTACTTC
-	TRBV18	TRBD2	15	TRBJ2-1	CASSPSSGGAYEQFF	TGTGCCAGCTCACCGTCCAGCGGGGGGGCCTATGAGCAGTTCTTC
-	TRBV4-2	TRBD1	14	TRBJ1-2	CASSQGGTGDGYTF	TGTGCCAGCAGCCAAGGTGGGACAGGGGACGGCTACACCTTC
-	TRBV7-9	-	16	TRBJ2-3	CASSLARGVAPDTQYF	TGTGCCAGCAGCTTAGCGCGGGGTGTGGCCCCAGATACGCAGTATTTT
-	TRBV4-3	-	16	TRBJ1-1	CASSQVGPNRDTEAFF	TGCGCCAGCAGCCAAGTTGGGCCAAACCGCGACACTGAAGCTTTCTTT
-	TRBV19	TRBD1	14	TRBJ1-2	CASTPTGNNYGYTF	TGTGCCAGTACCCCGACAGGGAATAACTATGGCTACACCTTC
-	TRBV6-5	-	13	TRBJ1-1	CASSYSFEGEAFF	TGTGCCAGCAGTTACTCGTTCGAGGGGGAAGCTTTCTTT
-	TRBV13	TRBD1	14	TRBJ1-4	CASSIRDRNEKLFF	TGTGCCAGCAGCATCCGGGACAGGAATGAAAAACTGTTTTTT
-	TRBV12-5	TRBD2	15	TRBJ2-5	CASGLSPGGRETQYF	TGTGCTAGTGGTTTGAGTCCGGGGGGGCGAGAGACCCAGTACTTC
-	TRBV11-3	TRBD1	14	TRBJ2-3	CASSSRTGGDTQYF	TGTGCCAGCAGCTCCCGGACAGGGGGGGATACGCAGTATTTT
once	TRBV19	TRBD1	17	TRBJ1-5	CASSIETGGFSNQPQHF	TGTGCCAGTAGTATCGAGACAGGGGGCTTTAGCAATCAGCCCCAGCATTTT
-	TRBV5-5	-	14	TRBJ2-7	CASSPIGGPGEQYF	TGTGCCAGCAGCCCAATCGGGGGGCCTGGGGAGCAGTACTTC
once	TRBV11-2	TRBD2	16	TRBJ2-2	CASSFPRGGNTGELFF	TGTGCCAGCAGCTTCCCGCGGGGGGGTAACACCGGGGAGCTGTTTTTT
once	TRBV6-5	TRBD1	11	TRBJ1-1	CASNRQGEAFF	TGTGCCAGCAACAGACAGGGAGAAGCTTTCTTT
-	TRBV10-3	-	14	TRBJ1-2	CAIATGSTSYGYTF	TGTGCCATCGCTACAGGGTCTACTAGCTATGGCTACACCTTC
few	TRBV4-3	TRBD1	16	TRBJ2-3	CASSQSGTGEADTQYF	TGCGCCAGCAGCCAATCCGGGACAGGGGAGGCAGATACGCAGTATTTT
-	TRBV7-2	TRBD1	16	TRBJ2-1	CASSLEGTGLYNEQFF	TGTGCCAGCAGCTTAGAAGGGACAGGGCTTTACAATGAGCAGTTCTTC
-	TRBV5-5	TRBD1	13	TRBJ2-7	CASSWDRSYEQYF	TGTGCCAGCAGCTGGGACAGAAGCTACGAGCAGTACTTC
-	TRBV5-6	-	15	TRBJ1-2	CASSSSGRNNYGYTF	TGTGCCAGCAGCTCTTCCGGGAGAAATAACTATGGCTACACCTTC
-	TRBV2	-	13	TRBJ1-5	CASNGEVGQPQHF	TGTGCCAGCAATGGTGAGGTTGGTCAGCCCCAGCATTTT
-	TRBV10-3	TRBD1	15	TRBJ1-2	CAISESIQGAEGYTF	TGTGCCATCAGTGAGTCGATCCAGGGGGCGGAGGGCTACACCTTC
-	TRBV19	-	12	TRBJ1-1	CASSQENTEAFF	TGTGCCAGTAGTCAAGAGAACACTGAAGCTTTCTTT
-	TRBV7-2	TRBD1	15	TRBJ1-5	CASSLGQGEYQPQHF	TGTGCCAGCAGCCTAGGACAGGGGGAATATCAGCCCCAGCATTTT
-	TRBV6-6	-	15	TRBJ1-1	CASTPRRSSNTEAFF	TGTGCCAGCACCCCGAGACGGTCGTCGAACACTGAAGCTTTCTTT
-	TRBV19	TRBD1	14	TRBJ2-3	CASSPLDRGFTQYF	TGTGCCAGTAGTCCGTTAGACAGGGGGTTTACGCAGTATTTT
-	TRBV7-9	TRBD1	17	TRBJ1-1	CASSGDRAPVLNTEAFF	TGTGCCAGCAGCGGTGACAGGGCCCCCGTCCTTAACACTGAAGCTTTCTTT
-	TRBV5-1	-	15	TRBJ1-2	CASSFRDARDYGYTF	TGCGCCAGCAGCTTTCGCGACGCCAGGGACTATGGCTACACCTTC
-	TRBV15	TRBD2	16	TRBJ2-5	CATSRGPPGGQETQYF	TGTGCCACCAGCAGAGGGCCCCCGGGGGGGCAAGAGACCCAGTACTTC
few	TRBV5-1	-	13	TRBJ1-1	CASSLPGATEAFF	TGCGCCAGCAGCCTTCCAGGGGCTACTGAAGCTTTCTTT
-	TRBV28	TRBD2	16	TRBJ2-7	CASTPGGAGPHWEQYF	TGTGCCAGCACCCCGGGGGGGGCAGGTCCCCACTGGGAGCAGTACTTC
-	TRBV4-1	-	15	TRBJ1-6	CASSQDMGKNSPLHF	TGCGCCAGCAGCCAAGATATGGGGAAGAATTCACCCCTCCACTTT
-	TRBV11-2	-	15	TRBJ2-3	CASSLDRGATDTQYF	TGTGCCAGCAGCTTAGACCGGGGGGCCACAGATACGCAGTATTTT
-	TRBV7-8	-	16	TRBJ1-1	CASSLAVLNGNTEAFF	TGTGCCAGCAGCTTAGCGGTGCTGAATGGGAACACTGAAGCTTTCTTT
-	TRBV28	TRBD1	14	TRBJ1-2	CASSAGQGIYGYTF	TGTGCCAGCAGTGCGGGACAGGGGATCTATGGCTACACCTTC
-	TRBV4-2	-	15	TRBJ1-4	CASSQVAGPNEKLFF	TGTGCCAGCAGCCAAGTGGCAGGTCCAAATGAAAAACTGTTTTTT
-	TRBV5-1	-	14	TRBJ1-2	CASSLDPENYGYTF	TGCGCCAGCAGCTTGGATCCGGAAAACTATGGCTACACCTTC
-	TRBV7-2	TRBD1	14	TRBJ2-7	CASSLARGLYEQYF	TGTGCCAGCAGCTTAGCGAGGGGGCTCTACGAGCAGTACTTC
-	TRBV5-6	-	14	TRBJ2-7	CASSFGTRAYEQYF	TGTGCCAGCAGCTTCGGTACTAGAGCCTACGAGCAGTACTTC
-	TRBV19	-	15	TRBJ2-7	CASRLRDTSSYEQYF	TGTGCCAGTAGACTCAGGGACACCAGCTCCTACGAGCAGTACTTC